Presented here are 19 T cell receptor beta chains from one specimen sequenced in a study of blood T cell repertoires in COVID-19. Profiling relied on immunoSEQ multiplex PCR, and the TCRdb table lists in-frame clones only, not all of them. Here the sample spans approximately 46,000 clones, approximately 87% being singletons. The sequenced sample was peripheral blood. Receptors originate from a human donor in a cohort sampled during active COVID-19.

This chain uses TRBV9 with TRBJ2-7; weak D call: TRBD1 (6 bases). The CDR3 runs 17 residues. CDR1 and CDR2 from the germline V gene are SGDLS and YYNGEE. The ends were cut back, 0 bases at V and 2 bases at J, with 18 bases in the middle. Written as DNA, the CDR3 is TGTGCCAGCAGCGTAGAATGGAAAGGGACACACACCTACGAGCAGTACTTC. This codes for CASSVEWKGTHTYEQYF.

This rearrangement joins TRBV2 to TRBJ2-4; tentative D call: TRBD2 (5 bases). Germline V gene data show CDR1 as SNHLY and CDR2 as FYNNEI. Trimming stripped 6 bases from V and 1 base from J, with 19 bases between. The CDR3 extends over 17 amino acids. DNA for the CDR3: TGTGCCAGCAGCCCCCTGTTGACGGAGGTGGCCAAAAACATTCAGTACTTC. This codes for CASSPLLTEVAKNIQYF.

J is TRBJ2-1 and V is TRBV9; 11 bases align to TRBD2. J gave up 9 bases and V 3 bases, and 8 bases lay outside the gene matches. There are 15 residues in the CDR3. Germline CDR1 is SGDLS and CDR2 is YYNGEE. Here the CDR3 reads CASSGSGGDLGEQFF. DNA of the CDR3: TGTGCCAGCAGCGGTAGCGGGGGGGATTTAGGTGAGCAGTTCTTC.

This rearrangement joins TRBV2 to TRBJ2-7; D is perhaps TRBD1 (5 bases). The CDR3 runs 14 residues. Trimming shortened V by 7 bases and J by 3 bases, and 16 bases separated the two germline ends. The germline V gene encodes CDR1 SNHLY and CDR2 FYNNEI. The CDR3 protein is CASTGWTPSYEQYF. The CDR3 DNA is TGTGCCAGCACCGGCTGGACACCTAGCTACGAGCAGTACTTC.

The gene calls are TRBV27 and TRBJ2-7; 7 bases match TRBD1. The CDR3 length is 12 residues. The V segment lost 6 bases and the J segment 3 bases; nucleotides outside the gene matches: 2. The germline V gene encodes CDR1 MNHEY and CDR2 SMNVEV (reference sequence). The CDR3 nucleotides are TGTGCCAGCAGGACAGGGAGCTACGAGCAGTACTTC. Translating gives CASRTGSYEQYF.

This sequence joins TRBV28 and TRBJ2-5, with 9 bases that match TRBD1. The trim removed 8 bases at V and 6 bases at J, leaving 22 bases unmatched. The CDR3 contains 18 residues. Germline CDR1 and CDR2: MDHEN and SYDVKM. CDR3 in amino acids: CASLDNAIRDRVGQTQYF. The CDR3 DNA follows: TGTGCCAGCCTCGACAACGCAATCCGGGACAGGGTAGGGCAGACCCAGTACTTC.

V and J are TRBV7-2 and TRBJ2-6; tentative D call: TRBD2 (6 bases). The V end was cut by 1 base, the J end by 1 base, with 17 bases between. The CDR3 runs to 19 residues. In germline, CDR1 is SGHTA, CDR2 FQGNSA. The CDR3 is CASSLVPQGTGSGANVLTF. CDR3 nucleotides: TGTGCCAGCAGCTTAGTCCCTCAAGGGACTGGGTCTGGGGCCAACGTCCTGACTTTC.

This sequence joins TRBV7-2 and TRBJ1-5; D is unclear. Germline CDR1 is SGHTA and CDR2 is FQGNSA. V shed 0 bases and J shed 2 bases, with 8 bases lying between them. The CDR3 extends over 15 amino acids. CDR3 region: CASSLASGGNQPQHF. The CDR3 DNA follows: TGTGCCAGCAGCTTAGCATCCGGGGGCAATCAGCCCCAGCATTTT.

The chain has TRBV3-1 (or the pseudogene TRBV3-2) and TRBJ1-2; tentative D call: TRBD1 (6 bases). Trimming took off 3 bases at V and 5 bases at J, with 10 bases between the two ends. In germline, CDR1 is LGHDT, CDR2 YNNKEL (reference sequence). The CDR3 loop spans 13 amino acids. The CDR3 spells CASSHGQRYGYTF. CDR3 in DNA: TGTGCCAGCAGCCACGGACAGCGTTATGGCTACACCTTC.

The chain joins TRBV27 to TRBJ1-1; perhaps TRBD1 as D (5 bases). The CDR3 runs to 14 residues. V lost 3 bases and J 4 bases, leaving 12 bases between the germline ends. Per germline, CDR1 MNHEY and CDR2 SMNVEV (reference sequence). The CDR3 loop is CASSFREGSTEAFF. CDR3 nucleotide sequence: TGTGCCAGCAGTTTTCGGGAGGGGAGCACTGAAGCTTTCTTT.

In DNA form, the CDR3 reads TGTGCCAGTAGTACCCGGACAGGGACTGAAGCTTTCTTT. It specifies CASSTRTGTEAFF. V gene TRBV19 combines with J gene TRBJ1-1; 8 bases fit TRBD1. This CDR3 region has 13 residues. The germline CDR1 and CDR2 sequences are LNHDA and SQIVND (reference sequence). V was pared by 4 bases and J by 5 bases, with 3 bases of the junction left unmatched.

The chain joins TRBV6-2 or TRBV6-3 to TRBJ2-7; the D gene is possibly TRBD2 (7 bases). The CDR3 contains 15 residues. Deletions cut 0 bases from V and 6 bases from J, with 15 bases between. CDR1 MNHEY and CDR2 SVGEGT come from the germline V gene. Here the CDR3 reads CASSYSAAGAGEQYF. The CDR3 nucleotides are TGTGCCAGCAGTTACTCGGCGGCGGGGGCGGGCGAGCAGTACTTC.

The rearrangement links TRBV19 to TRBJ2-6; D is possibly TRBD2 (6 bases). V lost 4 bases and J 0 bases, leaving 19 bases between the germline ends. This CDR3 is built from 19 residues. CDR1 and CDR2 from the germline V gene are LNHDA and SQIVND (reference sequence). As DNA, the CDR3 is TGTGCCAGTAGTAATCGACAGCTGGGGACTTACTCTGGGGCCAACGTCCTGACTTTC. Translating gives CASSNRQLGTYSGANVLTF.

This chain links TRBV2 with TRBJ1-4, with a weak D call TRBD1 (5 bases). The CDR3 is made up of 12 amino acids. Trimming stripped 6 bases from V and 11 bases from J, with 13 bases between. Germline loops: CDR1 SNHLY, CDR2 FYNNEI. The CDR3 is CASSPGGTKLFF. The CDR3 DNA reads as TGTGCCAGCAGCCCAGGAGGGACTAAACTGTTTTTT.

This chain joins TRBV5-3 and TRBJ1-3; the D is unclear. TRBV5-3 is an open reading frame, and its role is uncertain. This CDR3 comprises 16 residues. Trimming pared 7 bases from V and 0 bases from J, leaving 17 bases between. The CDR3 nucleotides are TGTGCCAGAGCTCACATTACAGAGAGCTCTGGAAACACCATATATTTT. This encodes CARAHITESSGNTIYF.

The DNA for the CDR3 is TGTGCCAGCAGTTACTTGCGCGGGAGTAGCAATCAGCCCCAGCATTTT. Its protein product is CASSYLRGSSNQPQHF. V is TRBV6-2 or TRBV6-3 and J is TRBJ1-5; no firm D call. The CDR3 has 16 amino acids. The V gene lost 1 base and the J gene lost 0 bases, with 10 bases spanning the gap. Germline V gene lookup returns CDR1 MNHEY and CDR2 SVGEGT.

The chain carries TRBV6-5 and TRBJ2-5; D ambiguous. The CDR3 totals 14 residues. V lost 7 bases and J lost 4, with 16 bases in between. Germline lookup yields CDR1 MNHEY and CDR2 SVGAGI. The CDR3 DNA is TGTGCCAGCAAGGAGTACCATTGGCGAGAGACCCAGTACTTC. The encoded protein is CASKEYHWRETQYF.

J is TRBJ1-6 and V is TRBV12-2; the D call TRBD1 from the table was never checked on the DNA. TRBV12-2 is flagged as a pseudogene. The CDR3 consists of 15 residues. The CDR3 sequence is CASRLAGTWWGTVHF. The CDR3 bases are TGTGCAAGTCGCTTAGCGGGGACATGGTGGGGTACCGTCCACTTT.

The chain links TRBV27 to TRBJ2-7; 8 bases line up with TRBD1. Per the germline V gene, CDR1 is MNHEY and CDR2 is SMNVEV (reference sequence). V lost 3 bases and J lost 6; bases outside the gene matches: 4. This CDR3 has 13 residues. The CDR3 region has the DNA TGTGCCAGCAGTTTCCTAGGACAGGGCGAGCAGTACTTC. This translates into CASSFLGQGEQYF.